This TCR beta chain is from a study of post-analysis software for immune sequencing data. Overall study findings and caveats: With TRBV5-6, TRBV5-1 and TRBV20-1 included, about five TRBV segments were more frequent in patients than in controls.

This clonotype was detected many times. Its antigen is not identified. Every TCR beta cDNA library bore unique molecular identifiers. TCRdb re-called the PCR reads with MiXCR, one entry per CDR3 protein. The data show a few hundred thousand distinct CDR3 sequences, around a third seen once. The germline V gene has CDR1 MGHRA and CDR2 YSYEKL. CDR3 size: 13 residues. The sequenced sample consisted of blood. The V and J genes are TRBV4-1 and TRBJ2-5; D possibly uses TRBD1 or TRBD2 (6 bases each). The better agreement between TRBJ2-7 and the DNA end casts doubt on the J call. This TCR was recovered from a girl younger than 18 with multiple sclerosis. CDR3 nucleotide sequence: TGCGCCAGCAGGAAGGGGGGATTGGACGAGCAGTACTTC. Its protein product is CASRKGGLDEQYF.